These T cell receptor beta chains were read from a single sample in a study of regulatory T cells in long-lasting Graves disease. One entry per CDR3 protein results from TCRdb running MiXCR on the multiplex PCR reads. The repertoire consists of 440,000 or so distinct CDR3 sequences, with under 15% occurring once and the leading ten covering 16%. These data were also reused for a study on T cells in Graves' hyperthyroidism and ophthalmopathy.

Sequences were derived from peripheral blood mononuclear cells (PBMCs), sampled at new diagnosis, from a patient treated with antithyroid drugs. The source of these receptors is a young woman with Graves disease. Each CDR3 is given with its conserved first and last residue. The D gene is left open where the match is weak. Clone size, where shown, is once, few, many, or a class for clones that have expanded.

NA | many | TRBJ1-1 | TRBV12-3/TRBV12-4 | CASHRGDTEAFF | TGTGCCAGTCATCGGGGGGACACTGAAGCTTTCTTT
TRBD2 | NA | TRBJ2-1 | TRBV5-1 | CASSYSGLADEQFF | TGCGCCAGCAGCTACTCGGGACTAGCGGACGAGCAGTTCTTC
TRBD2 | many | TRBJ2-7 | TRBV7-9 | CASSLAPSGTSYEQYF | TGTGCCAGCAGCTTAGCGCCTAGCGGGACGTCTTACGAGCAGTACTTC
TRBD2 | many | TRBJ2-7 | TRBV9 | CASSVGTSGYEQYF | TGTGCCAGCAGCGTCGGGACTAGCGGGTACGAGCAGTACTTC
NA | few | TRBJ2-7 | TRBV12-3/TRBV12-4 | CASKPGTNYYEQHF | TGTGCCAGCAAACCCGGGACAAATTACTACGAGCAGCACTTC
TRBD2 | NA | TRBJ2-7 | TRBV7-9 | CASSPLAGGQYEQYF | TGTGCCAGCAGCCCTCTGGCGGGAGGGCAGTACGAGCAGTACTTC
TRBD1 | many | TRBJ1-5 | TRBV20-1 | CSARGRDSLAGNQPQHF | TGCAGTGCTAGGGGCCGGGACAGCTTAGCGGGCAATCAGCCCCAGCATTTT
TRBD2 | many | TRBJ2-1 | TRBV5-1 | CASSWVAGGSNNEQFF | TGCGCCAGCAGCTGGGTAGCGGGAGGGAGTAACAATGAGCAGTTCTTC
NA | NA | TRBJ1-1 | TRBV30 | CAWSVLHTEAFF | TGTGCCTGGAGTGTACTGCACACTGAAGCTTTCTTT
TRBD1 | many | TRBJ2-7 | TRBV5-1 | CASSIRTGGAYEQYF | TGCGCCAGCAGCATAAGGACAGGGGGGGCCTACGAGCAGTACTTC
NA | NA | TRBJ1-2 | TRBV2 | CASRGDSYGYTF | TGTGCCAGCAGGGGTGACAGCTATGGCTACACCTTC
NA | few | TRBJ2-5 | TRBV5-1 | CASSTGDGPGQTQYF | TGCGCCAGCAGCACGGGAGACGGCCCTGGGCAGACCCAGTACTTC
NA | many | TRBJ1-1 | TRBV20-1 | CSASLPGTTEAFF | TGCAGTGCTAGTCTCCCGGGTACCACTGAAGCTTTCTTT
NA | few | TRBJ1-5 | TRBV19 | CASSISVNQPQHF | TGTGCCAGTAGTATATCAGTCAATCAGCCCCAGCATTTT
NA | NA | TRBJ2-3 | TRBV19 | CASRSDSTDTQYF | TGTGCCAGTAGGTCGGACAGCACAGATACGCAGTATTTT
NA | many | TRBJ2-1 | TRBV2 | CASSRRQVRSYNEQFF | TGTGCCAGCAGCCGTCGACAGGTCCGCTCCTACAATGAGCAGTTCTTC
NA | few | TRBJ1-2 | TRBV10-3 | CAIATGGDYGYTF | TGTGCCATCGCTACCGGGGGGGACTATGGCTACACCTTC
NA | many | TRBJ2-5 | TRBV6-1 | CASRSFSGEETQYF | TGTGCCAGCAGGTCGTTTAGCGGTGAAGAGACCCAGTACTTC
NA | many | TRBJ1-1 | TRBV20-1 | CSARSGNTEAFF | TGCAGTGCTAGGTCGGGGAACACTGAAGCTTTCTTT
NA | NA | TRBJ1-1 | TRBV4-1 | CASSVGLGDTEAFF | TGCGCCAGCAGCGTGGGACTGGGAGACACTGAAGCTTTCTTT
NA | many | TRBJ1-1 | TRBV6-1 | CASQALVNTEAFF | TGTGCCAGCCAGGCCTTAGTGAACACTGAAGCTTTCTTT
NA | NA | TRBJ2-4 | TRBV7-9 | CASSLDVREKNIQYF | TGTGCCAGCAGCTTAGATGTCCGGGAAAAAAACATTCAGTACTTC
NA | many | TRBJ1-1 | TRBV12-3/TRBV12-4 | CASSQNPGHRPTEAFF | TGTGCCAGCAGCCAAAACCCGGGACACCGACCCACTGAAGCTTTCTTT
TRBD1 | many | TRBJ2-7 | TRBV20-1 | CSASLGQGGTGQYF | TGCAGTGCAAGCTTGGGACAGGGCGGTACTGGGCAGTACTTC
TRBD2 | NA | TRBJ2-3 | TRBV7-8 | CASSFKRTSGLTDTQYF | TGTGCCAGCAGCTTCAAGCGGACTAGCGGACTCACAGATACGCAGTATTTT
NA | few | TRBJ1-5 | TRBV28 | CASSAPGLIQPQHF | TGTGCCAGCTCCGCGCCAGGGCTTATTCAGCCCCAGCATTTT
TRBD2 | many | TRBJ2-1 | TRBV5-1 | CASSFPIGTSYDNEQFF | TGCGCCAGCAGCTTTCCGATAGGGACTAGCTATGACAATGAGCAGTTCTTC
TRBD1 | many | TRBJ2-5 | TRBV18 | CASQGTEQETQYF | TGTGCCAGCCAGGGGACAGAGCAAGAGACCCAGTACTTC
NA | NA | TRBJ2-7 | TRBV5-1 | CASSLVGRPDNEQYF | TGCGCCAGCAGCTTGGTGGGCAGACCGGACAACGAGCAGTACTTC
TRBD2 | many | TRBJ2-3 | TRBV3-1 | CASSQEATTGGDTQYF | TGTGCCAGCAGCCAAGAAGCCACTACCGGGGGGGATACGCAGTATTTT
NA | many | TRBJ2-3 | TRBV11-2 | CASSLLVVWGTDGDTQYF | TGTGCCAGCAGCTTATTGGTGGTGTGGGGGACCGACGGAGATACGCAGTATTTT
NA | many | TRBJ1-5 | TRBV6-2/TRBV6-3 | CASSYSGHSNQPQHF | TGTGCCAGCAGTTACTCGGGACATAGCAATCAGCCCCAGCATTTT
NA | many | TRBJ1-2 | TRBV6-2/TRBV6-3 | CASSNSGAQGYTF | TGTGCCAGCAGTAATTCCGGGGCCCAGGGCTACACCTTC
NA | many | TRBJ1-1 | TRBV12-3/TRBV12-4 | CASSYRMNTEAFF | TGTGCCAGCAGTTACCGCATGAACACTGAAGCTTTCTTT
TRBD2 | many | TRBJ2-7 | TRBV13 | CASSPPSGFTGGPYEQYF | TGTGCCAGCAGCCCCCCCTCCGGGTTCACGGGAGGGCCGTACGAGCAGTACTTC
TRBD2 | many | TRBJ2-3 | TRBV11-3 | CASSFGGLAGPPNTQYF | TGTGCCAGCAGCTTCGGGGGACTAGCGGGACCGCCAAATACGCAGTATTTT
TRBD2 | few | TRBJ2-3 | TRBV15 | CATSRAAGADTQYF | TGTGCCACCAGCAGAGCAGCGGGAGCAGATACGCAGTATTTT
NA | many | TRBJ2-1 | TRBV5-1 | CASSRETNEQFF | TGCGCCAGCAGCAGAGAAACTAATGAGCAGTTCTTC
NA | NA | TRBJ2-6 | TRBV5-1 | CASRYARTVSGANVLTF | TGCGCCAGCAGATACGCCAGGACAGTCTCTGGGGCCAACGTCCTGACTTTC
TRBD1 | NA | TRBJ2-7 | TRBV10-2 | CASSDQGASYEQYF | TGCGCCAGCAGTGACCAGGGGGCCTCCTACGAGCAGTACTTC
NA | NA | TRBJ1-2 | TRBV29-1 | CSVEDWGGGGYTF | TGCAGCGTTGAAGATTGGGGCGGGGGTGGCTACACCTTC
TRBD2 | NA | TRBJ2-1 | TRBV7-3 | CASSTTGLAGGVYNEQFF | TGTGCCAGCAGCACCACTGGACTAGCGGGAGGAGTGTACAATGAGCAGTTCTTC
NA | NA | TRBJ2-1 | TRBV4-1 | CASSQPARDKNNEQFF | TGCGCCAGCAGCCAGCCAGCCCGGGACAAAAACAATGAGCAGTTCTTC
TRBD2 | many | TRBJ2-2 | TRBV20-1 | CSASPSGKGTGELFF | TGCAGTGCTAGTCCTAGCGGGAAAGGCACCGGGGAGCTGTTTTTT
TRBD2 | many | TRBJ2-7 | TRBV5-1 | CASGGSGSFDEQYF | TGCGCCAGCGGGGGGAGCGGGAGTTTTGACGAGCAGTACTTC
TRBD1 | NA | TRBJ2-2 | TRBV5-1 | CASSPRQGRTGELFF | TGCGCCAGCAGCCCCAGACAGGGGCGCACCGGGGAGCTGTTTTTT
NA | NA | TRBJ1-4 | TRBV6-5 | CASSSDRRINEKLFF | TGTGCCAGCAGTTCGGACCGCCGCATAAATGAAAAACTGTTTTTT
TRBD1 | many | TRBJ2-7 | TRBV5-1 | CASRGGTGYYEQYF | TGCGCCAGCAGAGGGGGGACAGGATACTACGAGCAGTACTTC
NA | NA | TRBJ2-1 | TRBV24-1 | CATSEPRGVDFFQQFF | TGTGCCACCAGTGAGCCCCGCGGCGTCGACTTTTTTCAGCAGTTCTTC
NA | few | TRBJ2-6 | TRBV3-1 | CASSQGHLSGANVLTF | TGTGCCAGCAGCCAGGGACATTTATCTGGGGCCAACGTCCTGACTTTC